These T cell receptor beta chains were read from a single sample in a study of cytomegalovirus exposure and HLA in healthy donors. Clones were sequenced by immunoSEQ multiplex PCR, and TCRdb holds only the in-frame ones, with some missing. The sample carries about 180,000 clones, around 76% recorded once. Specimen: PBMCs. These receptors came from a woman aged 25 to 39 in good health and CMV-seropositive. CDR3s include the opening cysteine and the closing phenylalanine or tryptophan. D genes are given only for firm matches. Clone size is stated in some rows and not others, as once, few, many or a class when expanded.

TRBJ1-3 TRBD1 . TRBV5-1 CASSPRQGAGNTIYF TGCGCCAGCAGCCCGCGACAGGGGGCTGGAAACACCATATATTTT
TRBJ1-2 . few TRBV6-5 CASSYGQIGANYGYTF TGTGCCAGCAGTTACGGGCAGATCGGGGCTAACTATGGCTACACCTTC
TRBJ1-2 TRBD1 . TRBV4-3 CASSQDRRDRVAF TGCGCCAGCAGCCAAGATAGAAGGGACAGGGTGGCCTTC
TRBJ2-1 TRBD2 few TRBV7-9 CASSLSGGASYNEQFF TGTGCCAGCAGCTTAAGCGGGGGCGCCTCCTACAATGAGCAGTTCTTC
TRBJ2-5 TRBD2 . TRBV5-1 CASRASGGQETQYF TGCGCCTCCCGGGCCAGCGGGGGGCAGGAGACCCAGTACTTC
TRBJ2-5 . . TRBV5-4 CASTTEGFGETQYF TGTGCCAGCACTACTGAGGGATTCGGGGAGACCCAGTACTTC
TRBJ2-3 . . TRBV6-6 CASSYISSDTQYF TGTGCCAGCAGTTACATCTCTTCTGATACGCAGTATTTT
TRBJ1-2 TRBD1 . TRBV25-1 CASSGQGEYYGYTF TGTGCCAGCAGTGGACAGGGGGAATACTATGGCTACACCTTC
TRBJ2-7 TRBD1 . TRBV9 CASSVGTAPYEQYF TGTGCCAGCAGCGTCGGGACAGCCCCCTACGAGCAGTACTTC
TRBJ2-2 . . TRBV4-2 CASSPSVSGELFF TGTGCCAGCAGCCCCTCGGTATCCGGGGAGCTGTTTTTT
TRBJ2-6 . . TRBV19 CASSDTSSGANVLTF TGTGCCAGTAGTGACACGAGCTCTGGGGCCAACGTCCTGACTTTC
TRBJ1-4 . once TRBV18 CASSPQQNEKLFF TGTGCCAGCTCACCACAGCAAAATGAAAAACTGTTTTTT
TRBJ1-2 . . TRBV5-1 CASSLYSNYGYTF TGCGCCAGCAGCTTGTACAGTAACTATGGCTACACCTTC
TRBJ2-1 . . TRBV28 CASSFSIRTAYNEQFF TGTGCCAGCAGTTTCAGCATTCGGACAGCCTACAATGAGCAGTTCTTC
TRBJ1-4 TRBD1 once TRBV27 CASTGRGRPNEKLFF TGTGCCAGCACTGGCAGGGGGCGGCCTAATGAAAAACTGTTTTTT
TRBJ2-7 TRBD1 . TRBV27 CASSLSGQIYEQYF TGTGCCAGCAGTTTATCGGGACAGATCTACGAGCAGTACTTC
TRBJ1-3 . . TRBV7-2 CASSLRSQGHNTIYF TGTGCCAGCAGCTTAAGGTCACAGGGACACAACACCATATATTTT
TRBJ1-2 TRBD1 . TRBV6-5 CASSYGGQGGDGYTF TGTGCCAGCAGTTACGGGGGACAGGGCGGGGATGGCTACACCTTC
TRBJ2-5 . few TRBV29-1 CSGRGSISETQYF TGCAGCGGCCGAGGGTCCATTAGCGAGACCCAGTACTTC
TRBJ2-3 . . TRBV5-4 CASSYRGATDTQYF TGTGCCAGCAGCTATAGGGGCGCCACAGATACGCAGTATTTT
TRBJ2-5 . . TRBV10-1 CASREITGSQETQYF TGCGCCAGTAGAGAGATAACAGGTTCTCAAGAGACCCAGTACTTC
TRBJ2-1 . . TRBV19 CASSIGGVRDNEQFF TGTGCCAGTAGTATCGGCGGCGTCCGCGACAATGAGCAGTTCTTC
TRBJ2-5 . . TRBV9 CASSVWEQAETQYF TGTGCCAGCAGCGTTTGGGAACAGGCAGAGACCCAGTACTTC
TRBJ2-3 TRBD1 . TRBV5-4 CASSLSGQGYTDTQYF TGTGCCAGCAGCTTGAGTGGACAGGGGTACACAGATACGCAGTATTTT
TRBJ2-7 . . TRBV5-4 CASSLDRSSSHEQYF TGTGCCAGCAGCTTGGATCGGTCTAGCAGTCACGAGCAGTACTTC
TRBJ2-1 TRBD2 . TRBV4-2 CASSQDRLAGGLRGEQFF TGTGCCAGCAGCCAAGATCGGCTAGCGGGGGGGCTTAGGGGTGAGCAGTTCTTC
TRBJ2-2 . . TRBV5-6 CASSSSSGWARTGELFF TGTGCCAGCAGCTCATCGTCAGGGTGGGCGCGCACCGGGGAGCTGTTTTTT
TRBJ2-4 . . TRBV28 CASSLGELAKNIQYF TGTGCCAGCAGTTTAGGAGAGCTAGCCAAAAACATTCAGTACTTC
TRBJ1-5 . . TRBV19 CASSIVKRRWTVGREAQHF TGTGCCAGTAGTATAGTTAAGAGAAGGTGGACAGTGGGTAGGGAAGCCCAGCATTTT
TRBJ1-2 TRBD1 . TRBV10-3 CAISGRTGGINGYTF TGTGCCATCAGTGGTCGGACAGGGGGGATTAATGGCTACACCTTC
TRBJ1-6 . . TRBV7-9 CSSSSGDRSPLHF TGTTCCAGCAGCTCAGGGGATCGATCACCCCTCCACTTT
TRBJ1-5 . . TRBV15 CATSRNRYSNQPQHF TGTGCCACCAGCAGAAACAGGTATAGCAATCAGCCCCAGCATTTT
TRBJ1-4 TRBD1 . TRBV19 CASSIPLRGSLGTNEKLFF TGTGCCAGTAGTATCCCGCTCAGGGGGTCCCTGGGTACTAATGAAAAACTGTTTTTT
TRBJ1-1 . . TRBV4-2 CASSQEGGYTEAFF TGTGCCAGCAGCCAAGAGGGAGGCTACACTGAAGCTTTCTTT
TRBJ2-5 TRBD2 . TRBV18 CASSPPGLSQETQYF TGTGCCAGCTCACCTCCGGGACTAAGTCAAGAGACCCAGTACTTC
TRBJ2-5 . . TRBV28 CASSRFLREETQYF TGTGCCAGCAGCCGCTTCTTGAGAGAAGAGACCCAGTACTTC
TRBJ1-4 . once TRBV28 CASSSAGRVEKLFF TGTGCCAGCAGTTCCGCGGGACGAGTTGAAAAACTGTTTTTT
TRBJ1-2 . . TRBV28 CACRRWRISVNGYTF TGTGCCTGCCGGAGGTGGAGGATTTCAGTGAATGGCTACACCTTC
TRBJ2-2 . . TRBV30 CAWTGHTTGELFF TGTGCCTGGACGGGACACACCACCGGGGAGCTGTTTTTT
TRBJ2-1 TRBD2 . TRBV9 CASSGRLAGGFYEQFF TGTGCCAGCAGCGGCAGACTAGCGGGGGGATTCTATGAGCAGTTCTTC
TRBJ2-2 TRBD1 . TRBV9 CASTPGGTGELFF TGTGCCAGCACCCCAGGGGGAACCGGGGAGCTGTTTTTT
TRBJ1-2 . . TRBV2 CASSAPRGNYGYTF TGTGCCAGCAGTGCCCCCCGGGGGAACTATGGCTACACCTTC
TRBJ2-2 . . TRBV7-9 CASSGERGGTGELFF TGTGCCAGCAGCGGAGAGAGAGGGGGCACCGGGGAGCTGTTTTTT
TRBJ2-3 TRBD2 . TRBV6-1 CASSEAGRGGSF TGTGCCAGCAGTGAAGCAGGGCGGGGGGGGAGTTTT
TRBJ2-1 . . TRBV4-1 CASSQPTVRGGQDEQFF TGCGCCAGCAGCCAGCCGACAGTGAGGGGAGGTCAGGATGAGCAGTTCTTC
TRBJ1-6 . . TRBV5-6 CASSLGSSYNSPLHF TGTGCCAGCAGCTTGGGGAGCTCCTATAATTCACCCCTCCACTTT
TRBJ1-4 . . TRBV28 CASSFPGNEEKLFF TGTGCCAGCAGTTTTCCCGGGAATGAGGAAAAACTGTTTTTT
TRBJ2-1 TRBD1 few TRBV4-2 CASSGDRTNEQFF TGTGCCAGCAGCGGGGACAGGACCAATGAGCAGTTCTTC
TRBJ2-7 TRBD2 . TRBV5-4 CASSPGSSGEYEQYF TGTGCCAGCAGCCCGGGAAGCAGCGGGGAGTACGAGCAGTACTTC
TRBJ2-5 . . TRBV28 CASSWPEKETQYF TGTGCCAGCAGTTGGCCAGAAAAAGAGACCCAGTACTTC
TRBJ1-1 . . TRBV6-5 CASRTWQNTEAFF TGTGCCAGCAGAACATGGCAGAACACTGAAGCTTTCTTT
TRBJ2-3 . . TRBV13 CASNAGRTDTQYF TGTGCCAGCAATGCAGGGCGCACAGATACGCAGTATTTT
TRBJ1-3 TRBD1 . TRBV28 CASNRGPGNTIYF TGTGCCAGCAACAGGGGGCCTGGAAACACCATATATTTT
TRBJ1-2 . . TRBV28 CASSLLRFSGYGYTF TGTGCCAGCAGTTTACTTAGGTTCTCGGGCTATGGCTACACCTTC